The 21 T cell receptor beta chains given below trace back to one sample, sequenced in a study of cytomegalovirus exposure and HLA in healthy donors. This PCR relied on a set of 60 Vbeta primers and 13 Jbeta primers. Produced via immunoSEQ multiplex PCR; TCRdb's table is partial and in-frame only. The sample yields 220,000 or so clones, around 80% seen once. Material for sequencing was PBMCs. The receptors shown here come from a man aged 50-60 years in good health and CMV-seronegative.

CDR3: CASSSSGSTDTQYF. The CDR3 coding sequence is TGTGCCAGCAGCTCTAGCGGGAGCACAGATACGCAGTATTTT. The genes are TRBV9 and TRBJ2-3; TRBD2 matches 8 bases. V shed 4 bases and J 0 bases; nucleotides not matched to a gene: 1. The CDR3 contains 14 residues. Germline-derived CDR1 and CDR2 are SGDLS and YYNGEE.

The chain has TRBV28 and TRBJ2-1; D may be TRBD1 (5 bases). Trimming took 3 bases from V and 6 from J, leaving 12 bases between them. Germline CDR1 and CDR2: MDHEN and SYDVKM. CDR3 length equals 14 residues. CDR3 protein: CASSFQGTGNEQFF. The CDR3 DNA is TGTGCCAGCAGTTTTCAGGGTACGGGCAATGAGCAGTTCTTC.

This chain joins TRBV28 and TRBJ1-1, with a tentative D call TRBD1 (6 bases). The CDR3 is 13 amino acids. The ends were cut back, 5 bases at V and 8 bases at J, with 15 bases in the middle. The germline gives CDR1 MDHEN, CDR2 SYDVKM. Here the CDR3 DNA reads TGTGCCAGCAGTCTTACGCAGACAGGAGAAGCTTTCTTT. Protein: CASSLTQTGEAFF.

The chain is built from TRBV7-3 and TRBJ2-7; TRBD2 is a possible D gene (5 bases). V was shortened by 0 bases and J by 1 base, with 13 bases between the two germline ends. The germline gives CDR1 SGHTA, CDR2 FQGTGA. The CDR3 runs 16 residues. The CDR3 here is CASSLTWVGGSYEQYF. The CDR3 DNA sequence: TGTGCCAGCAGCTTAACCTGGGTTGGAGGTTCCTACGAGCAGTACTTC. Full variable domain (remainder filled in from reference TRBV7-3 and TRBJ2-7): GAGVSQTPSNKVTEKGKYVELRCDPISGHTALYWYRQSLGQGPEFLIYFQGTGAADDSGLPNDRFFAVRPEGSVSTLKIQRTERGDSAVYLCASSLTWVGGSYEQYFGPGTRLTVT.

The chain recombines TRBV5-6 with TRBJ2-5, with D tentatively TRBD1 (6 bases). The CDR3 is 14 residues long. Germline V gives CDR1 SGHDT, CDR2 YYEEEE. Trimming pared 0 bases from V and 7 bases from J, leaving 13 bases between. The CDR3 loop reads CASSLEQGSWTQYF. The CDR3 DNA is TGTGCCAGCAGCTTGGAACAGGGCAGCTGGACCCAGTACTTC.

The chain joins TRBV4-1 to TRBJ1-1, with no clear D. CDR1 is MGHRA, CDR2 YSYEKL, per germline. V lost 0 bases and J lost 2, with 4 bases in between. The CDR3 length is 13 residues. The CDR3 spells CASSQDSNTEAFF. DNA of the CDR3: TGCGCCAGCAGCCAAGATAGTAACACTGAAGCTTTCTTT.

The table lists this clone with a few counts. The V gene is TRBV4-1, the J gene TRBJ1-2; no clear D. V was cut by 5 bases and J by 0 bases, with 25 bases left in between. The CDR3 extends over 19 amino acids. The germline V gene encodes CDR1 MGHRA and CDR2 YSYEKL. The CDR3 spells CASSILSLVNGRANYGYTF. CDR3 DNA: TGCGCCAGCAGCATTCTATCCCTGGTGAACGGCCGGGCTAACTATGGCTACACCTTC.

The J gene is TRBJ1-2, the V gene TRBV28, with D tentatively TRBD1 (5 bases). Germline V gene sequence: CDR1 MDHEN, CDR2 SYDVKM. There are 14 residues in the CDR3. V lost 2 bases and J 4 bases, leaving 11 bases between the germline ends. CDR3: CASSLEQVLYGYTF. The CDR3 DNA reads TGTGCCAGCAGTTTAGAACAGGTCCTCTATGGCTACACCTTC.

This clone turned up a few times. This chain connects TRBV7-9 to TRBJ1-1, with no clear D. The CDR3 has 15 amino acids. Germline V gene sequence: CDR1 SEHNR, CDR2 FQNEAQ (reference sequence). Trimming shortened V by 6 bases and J by 2 bases, and 16 bases separated the two germline ends. In DNA, the CDR3 is TGTGCCAGCAGGCCTGTTAGTACTTCTAACACTGAAGCTTTCTTT. Its protein product is CASRPVSTSNTEAFF. Complete variable domain (other parts from reference TRBV7-9 and TRBJ1-1): DTGVSQNPRHKITKRGQNVTFRCDPISEHNRLYWYRQTLGQGPEFLTYFQNEAQLEKSRLLSDRFSAERPKGSFSTLEIQRTEQGDSAMYLCASRPVSTSNTEAFFGQGTRLTVV.

The genes are TRBV7-2 and TRBJ2-7; 11 nucleotides line up with TRBD1. This CDR3 contains 15 residues. Germline V gene lookup returns CDR1 SGHTA and CDR2 FQGNSA. V trimming: 6 bases; J trimming: 1 base; junction bases outside the gene matches: 5. For the CDR3, the DNA is TGTGCCAGCAGTCTTGGGACAGGGGGGTCCTACGAGCAGTACTTC. Translation: CASSLGTGGSYEQYF.

The chain joins TRBV5-1 to TRBJ2-3; D possibly corresponds to TRBD1 (6 bases). The germline V gene encodes CDR1 SGHRS and CDR2 YFSETQ. V dropped 3 bases and J dropped 2 bases, with 10 bases sitting between them. This CDR3 comprises 14 residues. The CDR3: CASSSGQITDTQYF. The DNA for the CDR3 is TGCGCCAGCAGCTCCGGACAGATCACAGATACGCAGTATTTT.

The chain recombines TRBV9 with TRBJ2-6; possible D gene TRBD2, 5 bases. The CDR3 spans 18 residues. Trimming pared 0 bases from V and 1 base from J, leaving 14 bases between. Looked up from germline, CDR1 is SGDLS and CDR2 is YYNGEE. CDR3 coding DNA: TGTGCCAGCAGCGTAGCCCAGCCACTAGGGTCTGGGGCCAACGTCCTGACTTTC. Its translation is CASSVAQPLGSGANVLTF.

This clone has only one observation. The rearrangement joins TRBV5-4 to TRBJ1-1, with TRBD1 matching 7 bases. J lost 4 bases, V lost 0 bases, and 6 bases had no gene match. CDR1 is SGHNT, CDR2 YYREEE, per germline (reference sequence). This CDR3 comprises 15 residues. Written as DNA, the CDR3 is TGTGCCAGCAGCTTGGAGACAGGGTTAGGCACTGAAGCTTTCTTT. Translation: CASSLETGLGTEAFF.

This chain links TRBV21-1 with TRBJ1-4; the table's D call, TRBD1, was not checked against the DNA. TRBV21-1 is recorded as a pseudogene. The CDR3 runs to 20 residues. The CDR3 reads CASSGDSRCDRGVPNEKLFF. The CDR3, as DNA: TGTGCCAGCAGCGGCGATTCAAGGTGTGACAGGGGAGTACCTAATGAAAAACTGTTTTTT.

The chain is built from TRBV10-3 and TRBJ1-2, with 10 bases fitting TRBD1. CDR3 length: 14 residues. Unmatched junction bases numbered 12, after V lost 9 bases and J lost 8 bases. Germline CDR1 is ENHRY and CDR2 is SYGVKD. As DNA, the CDR3 is TGTGCCATTCGACCGGGACAGGGGCCCTACGGCTACACCTTC. This codes for CAIRPGQGPYGYTF.

This clone was seen once. Other nucleotide sequences from this sample produce the same CDR3. The chain joins TRBV28 to TRBJ1-2; D may be TRBD1 (5 bases). V was trimmed by 6 bases and J by 2 bases, leaving 10 bases between them. CDR1 and CDR2 (germline): MDHEN, SYDVKM. This CDR3 has 13 residues. For the CDR3, the DNA is TGTGCCAGCAGGCAGACAGCGAACTATGGCTACACCTTC. It specifies CASRQTANYGYTF.

The chain couples TRBV25-1 to TRBJ1-1; D gene ambiguous. Germline CDR1 reads MGHDK; CDR2 reads SYGVNS. Trimming removed 4 bases at V and 8 bases at J, with 8 bases between. This CDR3 contains 11 residues. For the CDR3, the DNA is TGTGCCAGCAGTGCCCCGGAGGAAGCTTTCTTT. Amino acids: CASSAPEEAFF.

This clone was picked up one time. This chain links TRBV5-1 with TRBJ2-7; 12 nucleotides agree with TRBD1. V lost 4 bases to trimming and J lost 3 bases; unmatched junction nucleotides: 5. From germline, CDR1 is SGHRS and CDR2 YFSETQ. The CDR3 has 15 residues. The CDR3 bases are TGCGCCAGCAGCCCTGGGACAGGGGGCCTCTACGAGCAGTACTTC. It is translated as CASSPGTGGLYEQYF.

The chain has TRBV28 and TRBJ2-6; a weak D match, TRBD2 (6 bases). The germline V gene has CDR1 MDHEN and CDR2 SYDVKM. V shed 7 bases and J shed 0 bases, with 10 bases lying between them. This CDR3 has 15 residues. The CDR3 DNA reads as TGTGCCAGCAAGGTTAGCGGCTCTGGGGCCAACGTCCTGACTTTC. Translation: CASKVSGSGANVLTF.

As DNA, the CDR3 is TGTGCCAGCAGCATGGGACAGTCGAACACCGGGGAGCTGTTTTTT. It is translated as CASSMGQSNTGELFF. J is TRBJ2-2 and V is TRBV7-3, with 7 bases that match TRBD1. This CDR3 contains 15 residues. Germline trimming cut 5 bases from V and 0 bases from J; bases unmatched to any gene: 3. Germline assignment: CDR1 SGHTA and CDR2 FQGTGA.

The chain employs TRBV4-2 and TRBJ2-1; D possibly corresponds to TRBD2 (5 bases). The ends were cut back, 3 bases at V and 3 bases at J, with 9 bases in the middle. Germline V gene data show CDR1 as LGHNA and CDR2 as YNFKEQ. The length of the CDR3 is 14 residues. The CDR3 loop reads CASSQGSNYNEQFF. CDR3 bases: TGTGCCAGCAGCCAGGGGAGTAACTACAATGAGCAGTTCTTC.